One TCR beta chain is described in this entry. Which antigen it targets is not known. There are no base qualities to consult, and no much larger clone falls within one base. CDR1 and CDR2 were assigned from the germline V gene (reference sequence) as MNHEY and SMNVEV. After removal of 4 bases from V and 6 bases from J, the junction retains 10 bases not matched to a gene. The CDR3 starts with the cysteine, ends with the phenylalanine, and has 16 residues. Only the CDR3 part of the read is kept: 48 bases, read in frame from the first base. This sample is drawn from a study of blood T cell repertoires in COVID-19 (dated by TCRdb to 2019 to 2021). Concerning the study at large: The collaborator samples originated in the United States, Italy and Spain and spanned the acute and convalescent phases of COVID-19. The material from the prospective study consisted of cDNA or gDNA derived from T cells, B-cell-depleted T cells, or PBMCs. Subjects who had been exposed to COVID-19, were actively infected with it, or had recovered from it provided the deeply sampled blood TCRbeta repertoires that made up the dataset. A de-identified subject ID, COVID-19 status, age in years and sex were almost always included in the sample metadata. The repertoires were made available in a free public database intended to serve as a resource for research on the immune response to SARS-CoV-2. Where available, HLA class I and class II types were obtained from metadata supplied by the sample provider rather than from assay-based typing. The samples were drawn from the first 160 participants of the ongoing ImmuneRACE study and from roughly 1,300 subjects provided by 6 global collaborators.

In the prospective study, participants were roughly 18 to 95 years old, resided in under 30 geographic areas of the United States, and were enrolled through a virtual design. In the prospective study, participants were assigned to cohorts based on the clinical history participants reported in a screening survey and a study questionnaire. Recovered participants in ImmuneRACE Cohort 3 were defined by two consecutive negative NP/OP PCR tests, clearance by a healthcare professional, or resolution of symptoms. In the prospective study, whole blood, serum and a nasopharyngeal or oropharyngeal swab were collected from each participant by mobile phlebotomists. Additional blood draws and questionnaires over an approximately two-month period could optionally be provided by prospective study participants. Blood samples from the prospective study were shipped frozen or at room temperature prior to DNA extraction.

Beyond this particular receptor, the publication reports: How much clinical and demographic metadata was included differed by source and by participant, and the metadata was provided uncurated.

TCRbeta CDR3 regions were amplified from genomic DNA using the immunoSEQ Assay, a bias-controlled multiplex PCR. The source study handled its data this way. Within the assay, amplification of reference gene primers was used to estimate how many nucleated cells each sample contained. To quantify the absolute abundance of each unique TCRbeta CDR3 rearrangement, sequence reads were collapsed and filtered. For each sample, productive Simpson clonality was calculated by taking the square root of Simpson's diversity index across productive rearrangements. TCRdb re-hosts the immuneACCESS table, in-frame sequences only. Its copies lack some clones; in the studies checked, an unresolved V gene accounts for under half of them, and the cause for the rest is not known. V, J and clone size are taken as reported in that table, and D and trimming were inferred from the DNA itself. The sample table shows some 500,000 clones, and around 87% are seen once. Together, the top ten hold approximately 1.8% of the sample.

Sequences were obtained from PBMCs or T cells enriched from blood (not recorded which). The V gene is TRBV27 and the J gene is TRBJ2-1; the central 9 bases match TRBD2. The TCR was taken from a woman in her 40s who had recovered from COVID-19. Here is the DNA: TGTGCCAGCAGTTCCCTTCAACTAGCGGGTGTCAATGAGCAGTTCTTC. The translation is CASSSLQLAGVNEQFF.